Sequencing of this T cell receptor (beta chain) was carried out in a study of identical twins. This clonotype was seen a few times. Its antigen is still unknown. The CDR3 consists of 16 residues. CDR1 is SNHLY and CDR2 is FYNNEI in the germline V gene. Trimming removed 7 bases from V and 4 bases from J; junction bases left unmatched: 5. Regarding the study as a whole: Partial confounding of zero-insertion analyses by invariant MAIT and iNKT cells was possible.

A universal primer site came from template switching; cDNA carried unique molecular identifiers. MiXCR, run by TCRdb on the 5' RACE reads, gives a single entry per CDR3 protein. The data show nearly 250,000 distinct CDR3 sequences, with about 7% seen just once and roughly 3.6% held by the top ten. Every sampled donor was Caucasian and healthy. A further study also used this sample, focusing on yellow fever vaccine responses in identical twins.

The clonotype comes from a young woman in good health. The sample taken for sequencing was memory (CD45RO+) T cells sorted from blood. The chain has TRBV2 and TRBJ2-3, with TRBD2 matching over 16 bases. CDR3 sequence (DNA): TGTGCCAGCACCTTGGGACTAGCGGGGGGGCCAGATACGCAGTATTTT. Amino acid sequence: CASTLGLAGGPDTQYF.